These T cell receptor beta chains were read from a single sample in a study of graft-versus-host responses after intestinal transplantation. Produced via immunoSEQ multiplex PCR; TCRdb's table is partial and in-frame only. This table has around 100,000 clones, roughly 87% appearing once. Their antigens remain unidentified. The material sequenced was unstimulated CD4+ T cells sorted from spleen or lymph node cells, taken before intestinal transplant. The receptor set was obtained from a human donor who received an intestinal transplant. The CDR3 runs from the conserved cysteine through the conserved F or W. The D gene is left open where the match is weak. A clone size is listed for some rows: how often the clone was seen (once, few, many), or a class if it is expanded.

CDR3 DNA | CDR3 protein | J gene | clone size | D gene | V gene
TGTGCCAGCAGGGAGGGGCGAGGCACAGATACGCAGTATTTT | CASREGRGTDTQYF | TRBJ2-3 | - | - | TRBV7-3
TGTGCCAGCAGTGAACGCCAGCACTCCTACGAGCAGTACTTC | CASSERQHSYEQYF | TRBJ2-7 | - | - | TRBV6-5
TGTGCCAGCAGCGCGGGACTAGCGGGGGGGCCCTACGAGCAGTACTTC | CASSAGLAGGPYEQYF | TRBJ2-7 | - | TRBD2 | TRBV7-2
TGCGCCAGCAGTGGCCGTTTTGCGAGGGCGAACACTGAAGCTTTCTTT | CASSGRFARANTEAFF | TRBJ1-1 | - | - | TRBV10-2
TGTGCCAGCAGCGTACAGCTGGGGAGGGGGTCCTATGGCTACACCTTC | CASSVQLGRGSYGYTF | TRBJ1-2 | - | - | TRBV9
TGTGCCAGCAGCTTAACGGGGGGGCCAGATACGCAGTATTTT | CASSLTGGPDTQYF | TRBJ2-3 | - | - | TRBV7-3
TGTGCCAGCAGCATACAGGGGGCGAATAATGAAAAACTGTTTTTT | CASSIQGANNEKLFF | TRBJ1-4 | few | TRBD1 | TRBV5-4
TGTGCCAGCAGACCAGACAGGGGGCATATCGCTGAAGCTTTCTTT | CASRPDRGHIAEAFF | TRBJ1-1 | - | TRBD1 | TRBV6-1
TGTGCCAGCAGCTCCGGGTCCCAAGAGACCCAGTACTTC | CASSSGSQETQYF | TRBJ2-5 | - | - | TRBV7-3
TGTGCCAGCAGGAGAAGACAGGGTGGCCAGCCCCAGCATTTT | CASRRRQGGQPQHF | TRBJ1-5 | - | TRBD1 | TRBV2
TGTGCCAGCAGCTCTTCGAACAGGGGCGAAGAAGCTTTCTTT | CASSSSNRGEEAFF | TRBJ1-1 | - | TRBD1 | TRBV7-9
TGTGCCAGCAGCTTCCGGGACAGGGGCGGTGAGCAGTTCTTC | CASSFRDRGGEQFF | TRBJ2-1 | - | TRBD1 | TRBV7-7
TGCGCCAGCAGCCGCAGTTTGAGACTAGCGGGGGAAAACTCCTACGAGCAGTACTTC | CASSRSLRLAGENSYEQYF | TRBJ2-7 | few | TRBD2 | TRBV4-1
TGTGCCAGCAGCAAAGTTCTTAGCGGGAGCTCCTACGAGCAGTACTTC | CASSKVLSGSSYEQYF | TRBJ2-7 | - | - | TRBV21-1
TGTGCCAGCAGTGGACCACACCGCCCTCGGGGAAAAGGCTACACCTTC | CASSGPHRPRGKGYTF | TRBJ1-2 | - | - | TRBV6-1
TGTGCCAGCAGCTTAAAGTACAGGGTACGGTCACCCCTCCACTTT | CASSLKYRVRSPLHF | TRBJ1-6 | - | - | TRBV7-2
TGCGCCAGCAGCTTGGGACAATCCAAGAACACTGAAGCTTTCTTT | CASSLGQSKNTEAFF | TRBJ1-1 | once | - | TRBV5-1
TGTGCCAGCAGGGGACTAGCGGACACCGGGGAGCTGTTTTTT | CASRGLADTGELFF | TRBJ2-2 | - | TRBD2 | TRBV2
TGTGCCATCAAAGGACTAGCTGGCACAGATACGCAGTATTTT | CAIKGLAGTDTQYF | TRBJ2-3 | - | TRBD2 | TRBV10-3
TGTGCCAGCAGCGGTACCGGGACAGGGTCAGAGACCCAGTACTTC | CASSGTGTGSETQYF | TRBJ2-5 | - | TRBD1 | TRBV9
TGCGCCAGCAGCCCCGGACAGGGGCGCTACAATGAGCAGTTCTTC | CASSPGQGRYNEQFF | TRBJ2-1 | once | TRBD1 | TRBV5-1
TGCGCCAGCAGTCAATCTTGTACTGGGGATTCACCCCTCCACTTT | CASSQSCTGDSPLHF | TRBJ1-6 | - | - | TRBV23-1
TGTGCCAGCAGCTTAAGGACGGCGGCCCAAGAGACCCAGTACTTC | CASSLRTAAQETQYF | TRBJ2-5 | - | - | TRBV7-9
TGCAGCATAACACCCGGGACAGGGGGTCTTGGAGCGCAGTATTTT | CSITPGTGGLGAQYF | TRBJ2-3 | - | TRBD1 | TRBV29-1
TGCGCCAGCAGACAGGTTACTAGCACAGATACGCAGTATTTT | CASRQVTSTDTQYF | TRBJ2-3 | - | - | TRBV10-2
TGTGCCAGCAGCGAGGGTTATAGCAATCAGCCCCAGCATTTT | CASSEGYSNQPQHF | TRBJ1-5 | - | - | TRBV6-5
TGCGCCAGCAGCCGAAGACAGGCCGGAGGCACAGATACGCAGTATTTT | CASSRRQAGGTDTQYF | TRBJ2-3 | - | - | TRBV5-1
TGTGCCAGCAGCGTAGGTCCGAGACAAGAGACCCAGTACTTC | CASSVGPRQETQYF | TRBJ2-5 | - | - | TRBV9
TGTGCCAGCAGCCCGTCGACAGGGGTGCTCACCGGGGAGCTGTTTTTT | CASSPSTGVLTGELFF | TRBJ2-2 | - | TRBD1 | TRBV7-2
TGTGCCAGCAGTGAATCGGGTAGGACTGAAGCTTTCTTT | CASSESGRTEAFF | TRBJ1-1 | - | - | TRBV2
TGTGCCAGCAGCCCGGCAGGGGGGCTAGCGGGAGTGGTCCACGAGCAGTACTTC | CASSPAGGLAGVVHEQYF | TRBJ2-7 | - | TRBD2 | TRBV4-2
TGTGCCAGCAGAAAATCGGGACAAGATAATTCACCCCTCCACTTT | CASRKSGQDNSPLHF | TRBJ1-6 | - | - | TRBV9
TGTGCCAGCATAGGGGTCCCTAACTATGGCTACACCTTC | CASIGVPNYGYTF | TRBJ1-2 | - | - | TRBV28
TGTGCCAGCAGTTATTTGGGGATGTTAGAGACCCAGTACTTC | CASSYLGMLETQYF | TRBJ2-5 | - | - | TRBV6-5
TGTGCCAGCAGCGAAAATAGCGGTACGGCCTACAATGAGCAGTTCTTC | CASSENSGTAYNEQFF | TRBJ2-1 | once | - | TRBV7-2
TGTGCCAGTGCGACCGGGACAGGGAAGGTGAACCGGGAAAAACTGTTTTTT | CASATGTGKVNREKLFF | TRBJ1-4 | - | TRBD1 | TRBV19
TGCACCAGCAGCCCGCGTGCAGGGCGAGTTGAAAAACTGTTTTTT | CTSSPRAGRVEKLFF | TRBJ1-4 | - | - | TRBV1
TGTGCCAGCAGCCAACGTAGCTCCTATAATTCACCCCTCCACTTT | CASSQRSSYNSPLHF | TRBJ1-6 | - | - | TRBV14
TGTGCCAGCAGCTTATGGCCCCGGGACAGGGGGCGCACCGGGGAGCTGTTTTTT | CASSLWPRDRGRTGELFF | TRBJ2-2 | once | TRBD1 | TRBV7-2
TGTGCCAGCAGCCGCGACAGGTTCTATGGCTACACCTTC | CASSRDRFYGYTF | TRBJ1-2 | - | - | TRBV7-9
TGCGCCAGCAGTGAAGCGGGAGCCAAAAACATTCAGTACTTC | CASSEAGAKNIQYF | TRBJ2-4 | - | - | TRBV10-2
TGTGCCAGCAGCCCCCTACCCACTAGTCGCTCTGGGGCCAACGTCCTGACTTTC | CASSPLPTSRSGANVLTF | TRBJ2-6 | - | - | TRBV4-2
TGTGCCAGCAGGAAGGACAGGTTGGACCCTGAAGCTTTCTTT | CASRKDRLDPEAFF | TRBJ1-1 | - | TRBD1 | TRBV6-1
TGTGCCAGCTCACCCATGGACAGCTCTGGAAACACCATATATTTT | CASSPMDSSGNTIYF | TRBJ1-3 | - | - | TRBV18